Listed below are T cell receptor beta chains from one sample, sequenced in a study of blood T cell repertoires in COVID-19. This table comes from immunoSEQ multiplex PCR, and its TCRdb copy is limited to in-frame clones, with some not included. In the table there are about 350,000 clones, about 88% of which are singletons. Sequenced sample: PBMCs or T cells enriched from blood (not recorded which). These receptors all stem from a woman in her 30s who had been exposed to COVID-19. Both conserved end residues are part of each CDR3. A D gene is named only where the DNA matches it firmly. Where a row states a size, it is once, few, many or the class of an expanded clone; other rows omit it.

V gene: TRBV9; D gene: TRBD1; J gene: TRBJ1-6; clone size: -; CDR3 DNA: TGTGCCAGCAGCGTAGGGACAGGGACTAATTCACCCCTCCACTTT; CDR3 protein: CASSVGTGTNSPLHF
V gene: TRBV28; D gene: -; J gene: TRBJ1-5; clone size: once; CDR3 DNA: TGTGCCAGCAGTTTATCCCCGGAGCCCCAGCATTTT; CDR3 protein: CASSLSPEPQHF
V gene: TRBV19; D gene: -; J gene: TRBJ1-5; clone size: -; CDR3 DNA: TGTGCCAGTAGCTTAGCGCCGTATAGCAATCAGCCCCAGCATTTT; CDR3 protein: CASSLAPYSNQPQHF
V gene: TRBV5-1; D gene: -; J gene: TRBJ1-1; clone size: once; CDR3 DNA: TGCGCCAGCAGCTTGTCAGGAGGGACTGAAGCTTTCTTT; CDR3 protein: CASSLSGGTEAFF
V gene: TRBV28; D gene: -; J gene: TRBJ1-4; clone size: once; CDR3 DNA: TGTGCCAGCAGCCTGTATGGGCTACAGGGTGGGTTGTTTTTT; CDR3 protein: CASSLYGLQGGLFF
V gene: TRBV5-4; D gene: -; J gene: TRBJ2-3; clone size: -; CDR3 DNA: TGTGCCAGCAGCTTCCGGCGGGAAGATACGCAGTATTTT; CDR3 protein: CASSFRREDTQYF
V gene: TRBV27; D gene: TRBD2; J gene: TRBJ2-1; clone size: -; CDR3 DNA: TGTGCCAGCAGTTTTTTCCTAGCGGGGACCTTAACCTACAATGAGCAGTTCTTC; CDR3 protein: CASSFFLAGTLTYNEQFF
V gene: TRBV28; D gene: -; J gene: TRBJ1-1; clone size: -; CDR3 DNA: TGTGCCAGCAGTTTGCGAGGGACACTCAACACTGAAGCTTTCTTT; CDR3 protein: CASSLRGTLNTEAFF
V gene: TRBV18; D gene: -; J gene: TRBJ2-7; clone size: -; CDR3 DNA: TGTGCCAGCTCACCACCGGTGGGCCTTACCTACGAGCAGTACTTC; CDR3 protein: CASSPPVGLTYEQYF
V gene: TRBV19; D gene: -; J gene: TRBJ2-2; clone size: many; CDR3 DNA: TGTGCCAGTATAGCCGCGTGGACAGCGAACACCGGGGAGCTGTTTTTT; CDR3 protein: CASIAAWTANTGELFF
V gene: TRBV19; D gene: TRBD1; J gene: TRBJ1-2; clone size: -; CDR3 DNA: TGTGCCAGTATCCCGGGACCTAGGCGCGACAGGGGTTCCCTCGATTACTATGGCTACACCTTC; CDR3 protein: CASIPGPRRDRGSLDYYGYTF
V gene: TRBV7-6; D gene: TRBD2; J gene: TRBJ2-7; clone size: once; CDR3 DNA: TGTGCCAGCAGCTCCTGGACTAGCGGGAGCGAGCAGTACTTC; CDR3 protein: CASSSWTSGSEQYF
V gene: TRBV6-1; D gene: -; J gene: TRBJ1-5; clone size: -; CDR3 DNA: TGTGCCAGCAGTGAAGCCGGGTGGTTGGCCAATCAGCCCCAGCATTTT; CDR3 protein: CASSEAGWLANQPQHF
V gene: TRBV19; D gene: -; J gene: TRBJ1-2; clone size: -; CDR3 DNA: TGTGCCAGTAGTCCCCAGGACAGTTGGAGTGGGGGTAACTATGGCTACACCTTC; CDR3 protein: CASSPQDSWSGGNYGYTF
V gene: TRBV11-1; D gene: -; J gene: TRBJ2-7; clone size: -; CDR3 DNA: TGTGCCAGCAGCTTAATACTCGCAGCAGGCGCCTACGAGCAGTACTTC; CDR3 protein: CASSLILAAGAYEQYF
V gene: TRBV24-1; D gene: TRBD2; J gene: TRBJ2-1; clone size: once; CDR3 DNA: TGTGCCACCAGTGGGAATAGCGGGAGTGACTACAATGAGCAGTTCTTC; CDR3 protein: CATSGNSGSDYNEQFF
V gene: TRBV5-5; D gene: -; J gene: TRBJ1-2; clone size: -; CDR3 DNA: TGTGCCAGCAGCTTGGTGGTCCAACTTGATGGCTACACCTTC; CDR3 protein: CASSLVVQLDGYTF
V gene: TRBV19; D gene: -; J gene: TRBJ1-5; clone size: -; CDR3 DNA: TGTGCCAGTAGTATAGTCGGGGGATCGCAGCCCCAGCATTTT; CDR3 protein: CASSIVGGSQPQHF
V gene: TRBV11-2; D gene: TRBD2; J gene: TRBJ2-4; clone size: -; CDR3 DNA: TGTGCCAGCAGCATGGTGGCTAGCGGGGCGAGTATTCAGTACTTC; CDR3 protein: CASSMVASGASIQYF
V gene: TRBV24-1; D gene: TRBD2; J gene: TRBJ2-3; clone size: -; CDR3 DNA: TGTGCCACCAGTGATTTTGCGGGAGGGATGAATACGCAGTATTTT; CDR3 protein: CATSDFAGGMNTQYF
V gene: TRBV28; D gene: TRBD1; J gene: TRBJ2-7; clone size: -; CDR3 DNA: TGTGCCAGCACTTCCGGGACAGGGCGGTACGAGCAGTACTTC; CDR3 protein: CASTSGTGRYEQYF
V gene: TRBV10-1; D gene: TRBD1; J gene: TRBJ2-5; clone size: -; CDR3 DNA: TGCGCCAGCAGCCCTTACCGGGACAGGGACCAAGAGACCCAGTACTTC; CDR3 protein: CASSPYRDRDQETQYF
V gene: TRBV4-1; D gene: TRBD2; J gene: TRBJ2-5; clone size: once; CDR3 DNA: TGCGCCAGCAGCCAAGATAAGACTAGCGGGAGGAGGGGAGAGACCCAGTACTTC; CDR3 protein: CASSQDKTSGRRGETQYF
V gene: TRBV28; D gene: TRBD2; J gene: TRBJ2-3; clone size: -; CDR3 DNA: TGTGCCAGCAGCTCCGGGACTAGCGGGAGTGATACGCAGTATTTT; CDR3 protein: CASSSGTSGSDTQYF
V gene: TRBV14; D gene: -; J gene: TRBJ1-2; clone size: -; CDR3 DNA: TGTGCCAGCAGCCTCTGGGGGGGCGACTATGGCTACACCTTC; CDR3 protein: CASSLWGGDYGYTF
V gene: TRBV6-5; D gene: TRBD1; J gene: TRBJ1-1; clone size: -; CDR3 DNA: TGTGCCAGCAGCAGTGTACAGGGGCTGAACACTGAAGCTTTCTTT; CDR3 protein: CASSSVQGLNTEAFF
V gene: TRBV12-5; D gene: -; J gene: TRBJ1-5; clone size: -; CDR3 DNA: TGTGCTAGTGGTTTGGTACTCGGTCAGCCCCAGCATTTT; CDR3 protein: CASGLVLGQPQHF
V gene: TRBV7-3; D gene: -; J gene: TRBJ2-2; clone size: -; CDR3 DNA: TGTGCCAGCAGCGTTCTTAGCGCGACCGGGGAGCTGTTTTTT; CDR3 protein: CASSVLSATGELFF
V gene: TRBV5-1; D gene: -; J gene: TRBJ1-5; clone size: -; CDR3 DNA: TGCGCCAGCAGCTTCGGGGATAGCAATCAGCCCCAGCATTTT; CDR3 protein: CASSFGDSNQPQHF
V gene: TRBV3-1/TRBV3-2; D gene: TRBD2; J gene: TRBJ2-5; clone size: -; CDR3 DNA: TGTGCCAGCAGCCAAGTAGAGGCCGGGAGGGAAGAGACCCAGTACTTC; CDR3 protein: CASSQVEAGREETQYF
V gene: TRBV5-1; D gene: TRBD2; J gene: TRBJ2-3; clone size: -; CDR3 DNA: TGCGCCAGCAGCTTCCCTAGCGGGACCGATACGCAGTATTTT; CDR3 protein: CASSFPSGTDTQYF
V gene: TRBV12-5; D gene: -; J gene: TRBJ2-7; clone size: -; CDR3 DNA: TGTGCTAGTGGTTTGCAACAGAGTGTTTTTGGGTTTTACGAGCAGTACTTC; CDR3 protein: CASGLQQSVFGFYEQYF